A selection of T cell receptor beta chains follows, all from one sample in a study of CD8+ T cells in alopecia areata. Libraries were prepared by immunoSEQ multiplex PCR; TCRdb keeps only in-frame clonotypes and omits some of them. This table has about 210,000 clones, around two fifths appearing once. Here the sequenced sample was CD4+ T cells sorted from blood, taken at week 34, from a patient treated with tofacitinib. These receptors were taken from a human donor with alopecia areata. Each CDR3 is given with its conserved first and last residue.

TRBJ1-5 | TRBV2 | CASSEQGDQPQHF
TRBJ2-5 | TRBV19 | CASSGPGHIQETQYF
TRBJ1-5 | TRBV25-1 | CASSPHRQGLGGNQPQHF
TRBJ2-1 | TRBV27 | CASRTGTGRFF
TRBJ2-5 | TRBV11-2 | CASSPRQKETQYF
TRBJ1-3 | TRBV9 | CASSVDPHHSGAGNTIYF
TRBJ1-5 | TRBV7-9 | CASSLGQNQPQHF
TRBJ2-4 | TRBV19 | CASSRQGQAKNIQYF
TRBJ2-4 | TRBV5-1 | CASSLALGRRGDIQYF
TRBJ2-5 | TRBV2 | CASSRDRVEETQYF
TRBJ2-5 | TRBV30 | CAWGRAGETQYF
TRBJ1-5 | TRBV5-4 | CASSSQGPGNQPQHF
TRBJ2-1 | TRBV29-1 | CSGTTGSDEQFF
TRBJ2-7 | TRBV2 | CASTDSGGDYEQYF
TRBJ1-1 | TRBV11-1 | CASRHYFRDTEAFF
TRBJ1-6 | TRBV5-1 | CASSLSTGDSPLHF
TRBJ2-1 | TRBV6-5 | CASSYGDTGGRDEQFF
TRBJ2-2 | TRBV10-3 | CAISESAGNTGELFF
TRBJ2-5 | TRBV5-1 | CASSFRQQETQYF
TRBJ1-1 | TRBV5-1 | CASSLVAGSEAFF
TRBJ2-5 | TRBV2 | CASIPQGGPGETQYF
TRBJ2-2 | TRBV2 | CASSDAIGLGNTGELFF
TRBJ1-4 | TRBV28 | CASSSDSLGEKLFF
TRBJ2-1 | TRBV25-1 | CASIPNGGSSYNEQFF
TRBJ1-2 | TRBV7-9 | CASSPSEAQVFYGYTF
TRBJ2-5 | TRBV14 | CASSQDLISGRRGETQYF
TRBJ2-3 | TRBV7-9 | CASSLGLTLGTQYF
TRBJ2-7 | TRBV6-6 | CASSPPRDRVHEQYF
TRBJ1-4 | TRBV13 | CASSEMTGNEKLFF
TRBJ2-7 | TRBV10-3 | CAISPDRGSVYEQYF
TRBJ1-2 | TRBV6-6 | CASSTRDRYYGYTF
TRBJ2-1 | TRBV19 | CASFTGTSGTEQFF
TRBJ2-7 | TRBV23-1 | CASSQSPRTYEQYF
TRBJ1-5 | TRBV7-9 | CASSHNSDQPQHF
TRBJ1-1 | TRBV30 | CAWSSDVEAFF
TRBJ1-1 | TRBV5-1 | CASSLVILSLTANTEAFF